The 30 T cell receptor beta chains below come from one sample, sequenced in a study of cytomegalovirus exposure and HLA in healthy donors. 13 Jbeta primers and 60 Vbeta primers were used for the PCR. Data came from immunoSEQ multiplex PCR; TCRdb stores just in-frame clones and leaves some out. The sample holds tens of thousands of clones, roughly 76% seen once. The specimen sequenced was PBMCs. The receptors stem from a man in his fifties or sixties in good health and CMV-seropositive.

V usage is TRBV6-1 and J usage is TRBJ2-3; tentative D call: TRBD1 (5 bases). Germline V CDR1 and CDR2: MNHNS, SASEGT. Trimming cost V 2 bases and J 0 bases, with 21 bases left between them. This CDR3 has 19 residues. The CDR3 bases are TGTGCCAGCAGTGAAAAAAGCACAGGATCTGCTGGGAGCACAGATACGCAGTATTTT. This gives the protein CASSEKSTGSAGSTDTQYF.

The chain has TRBV13 and TRBJ2-3; TRBD2 might be the D (7 bases). V dropped 3 bases and J dropped 3 bases, with 16 bases sitting between them. There are 16 residues in the CDR3. Germline V lookup: CDR1 PRHDT, CDR2 FYEKMQ (reference sequence). The CDR3 loop reads CASSLWGREWTDTQYF. The CDR3 DNA is TGTGCCAGCAGCTTGTGGGGGCGGGAGTGGACAGATACGCAGTATTTT.

Here the CDR3 reads CASSIIIGSGRHGNEQFF. Written as DNA, the CDR3 is TGTGCCAGTAGTATAATAATCGGTTCCGGGAGGCATGGCAATGAGCAGTTCTTC. J is TRBJ2-1 and V is TRBV19, with 7 bases fitting TRBD2. Germline V CDR1 and CDR2: LNHDA, SQIVND (reference sequence). V dropped 2 bases and J dropped 6; count of bases not matched to a gene: 16. The CDR3 has 18 residues.

J is TRBJ1-2 and V is TRBV5-5; no clear D. The CDR3 spans 15 residues. The germline V gene has CDR1 SGHKS and CDR2 YYEKEE (reference sequence). V was pared by 0 bases and J by 3 bases, with 12 bases between. CDR3 DNA: TGTGCCAGCAGCTTGGCGCGGAGGCAGGACTATGGCTACACCTTC. Its protein product is CASSLARRQDYGYTF. Drawing the rest from reference TRBV5-5 and TRBJ1-2, the complete variable domain is DAGVTQSPTHLIKTRGQQVTLRCSPISGHKSVSWYQQVLGQGPQFIFQYYEKEERGRGNFPDRFSARQFPNYSSELNVNALLLGDSALYLCASSLARRQDYGYTFGSGTRLTVV.

The chain uses TRBV25-1 and TRBJ2-2; 9 bases agree with TRBD1. Germline-derived CDR1 and CDR2 are MGHDK and SYGVNS. The CDR3 totals 17 residues. V lost 5 bases, J lost 0 bases, and 7 bases stayed unmatched. The CDR3 region is CASSPRDRASNTGELFF. DNA of the CDR3: TGTGCCAGCAGTCCTCGGGACAGGGCGTCGAACACCGGGGAGCTGTTTTTT.

V is TRBV7-2 and J is TRBJ1-5, with TRBD1 matching over 10 bases. Germline loops: CDR1 SGHTA, CDR2 FQGNSA. CDR3 length: 15 residues. With 4 bases clipped from V and 6 bases from J, the junction kept 6 bases outside the gene matches. The CDR3, as DNA: TGTGCCAGCAGCTGGGACAGGGGAGGGGGTCAGCCCCAGCATTTT. Protein sequence: CASSWDRGGGQPQHF.

This clone was seen only once. V gene TRBV21-1 combines with J gene TRBJ2-2; the listed D gene, TRBD1, was not tested against the DNA. TRBV21-1 counts as a pseudogene. This CDR3 region has 14 residues. CDR3 bases: TGTGCCAGCATTCGGACAGGGATTCCCGGGGAGCTGTTTTTT. It encodes CASIRTGIPGELFF.

The V call is TRBV11-2, the J call TRBJ2-7; 9 nucleotides match TRBD1. In germline, CDR1 is SGHAT, CDR2 FQNNGV. V shed 5 bases, J shed 3 bases, and the junction held 5 bases outside the gene matches. This CDR3 is 14 amino acids long. The CDR3 DNA reads TGTGCCAGCAGCCGAGGGACAGGGAACTACGAGCAGTACTTC. Amino acid sequence: CASSRGTGNYEQYF.

V gene TRBV9 combines with J gene TRBJ1-1; D might be TRBD1 (5 bases). This CDR3 is built from 14 residues. Trimming took 4 bases from V and 4 from J, leaving 14 bases between them. CDR1 and CDR2 (germline): SGDLS, YYNGEE. CDR3 DNA sequence: TGTGCCAGCAGCCGCGGGACGTTGGGCACTGAAGCTTTCTTT. This encodes CASSRGTLGTEAFF.

The CDR3 DNA is TGTGCCAGCAGTCCCTCACAGGGGGTTAGCGGGGGGAATGAGCAGTTCTTC. Protein product: CASSPSQGVSGGNEQFF. The chain has TRBV28 and TRBJ2-1; the match to TRBD2 covers 10 bases. Germline V CDR1 and CDR2: MDHEN, SYDVKM. The CDR3 sequence is 17 residues long. The junction had 14 bases not matched to a gene; V was cut back by 5 bases and J by 7 bases.

V usage is TRBV5-1 and J usage is TRBJ2-7; TRBD2 matches 10 bases. Germline V gives CDR1 SGHRS, CDR2 YFSETQ. J gave up 4 bases and V 5 bases, and 6 bases lay outside the gene matches. CDR3 length: 14 residues. The CDR3, as DNA: TGCGCCAGCAGTCCCGGGACTAGCGAGTACGAGCAGTACTTC. Translation gives CASSPGTSEYEQYF. Supplemented by reference TRBV5-1 and TRBJ2-7, the full variable domain reads KAGVTQTPRYLIKTRGQQVTLSCSPISGHRSVSWYQQTPGQGLQFLFEYFSETQRNKGNFPGRFSGRQFSNSRSEMNVSTLELGDSALYLCASSPGTSEYEQYFGPGTRLTVT.

About this clone: Its ends do not fully match the called genes, so a read error is possible. V gene TRBV7-9 combines with J gene TRBJ2-1; tentative D call: TRBD2 (5 bases). This CDR3 is built from 15 residues. Germline V gene data show CDR1 as SEHNR and CDR2 as FQNEAQ (reference sequence). The CDR3 coding sequence is TGTTCCAGCAGCTTAGCGCAAGGGAGATACAATGAGCAGTTCTTC. Protein sequence: CSSSLAQGRYNEQFF. The variable domain in full, with the rest retrieved from reference TRBV7-9 and TRBJ2-1, is DTGVSQNPRHKITKRGQNVTFRCDPISEHNRLYWYRQTLGQGPEFLTYFQNEAQLEKSRLLSDRFSAERPKGSFSTLEIQRTEQGDSAMYLCSSSLAQGRYNEQFFGPGTRLTVL.

This sequence joins TRBV7-2 and TRBJ2-1; 12 bases fit TRBD2. CDR3 length: 17 amino acids. The trim removed 2 bases at V and 7 bases at J, leaving 9 bases unmatched. Germline CDR1 and CDR2: SGHTA and FQGNSA. CDR3 sequence: CASSLSTSGRFINEQFF. The CDR3 DNA is TGTGCCAGCAGCTTATCGACTAGCGGGAGATTTATAAATGAGCAGTTCTTC.

This chain uses TRBV11-2 with TRBJ2-5; no firm D call. The CDR3 sequence is 12 residues long. Germline lookup yields CDR1 SGHAT and CDR2 FQNNGV. V was shortened by 2 bases and J by 4 bases, with 5 bases between the two germline ends. This CDR3 is CASSLYTETQYF. The CDR3 DNA sequence: TGTGCCAGCAGCTTATACACAGAGACCCAGTACTTC.

This sequence joins TRBV7-6 and TRBJ2-3, with 9 bases that match TRBD2. The germline CDR1 and CDR2 sequences are SGHVS and FNYEAQ. V lost 4 bases and J lost 1; bases outside the gene matches: 6. The CDR3 is made up of 16 amino acids. The CDR3 DNA is TGTGCCAGCAGCTCCTTAGCGGGAGAGGGCACAGATACGCAGTATTTT. Translated, it gives CASSSLAGEGTDTQYF.

The gene calls are TRBV13 and TRBJ2-7; D is perhaps TRBD2 (6 bases). CDR1 and CDR2 (germline): PRHDT, FYEKMQ (reference sequence). Trimming cost V 5 bases and J 3 bases, with 14 bases left between them. The length of the CDR3 is 14 residues. CDR3 loop: CASSLWTKSYEQYF. For the CDR3, the DNA is TGTGCCAGCAGCCTCTGGACTAAAAGCTACGAGCAGTACTTC.

The chain employs TRBV6-5 and TRBJ1-5; maybe TRBD1 (5 bases). V was trimmed by 7 bases and J by 0 bases, leaving 13 bases between them. The CDR3 covers 15 residues. The germline gives CDR1 MNHEY, CDR2 SVGAGI. The CDR3 reads CASTREQSSNQPQHF. CDR3 DNA: TGTGCCAGCACCAGGGAACAGAGTAGCAATCAGCCCCAGCATTTT.

V usage is TRBV19 and J usage is TRBJ2-5; D may be TRBD1 (6 bases). The germline V gene has CDR1 LNHDA and CDR2 SQIVND (reference sequence). There are 15 residues in the CDR3. The germline V and J ends were trimmed by 4 bases and 2 bases, with 14 bases remaining between them. The DNA for the CDR3 is TGTGCCAGTAGTACTGATACAGGGAAACAAGAGACCCAGTACTTC. The encoded protein is CASSTDTGKQETQYF.

This chain connects TRBV7-9 to TRBJ1-2, with TRBD1 matching 7 bases. Trimming at V came to 11 bases and at J to 2 bases, leaving 8 bases not matched to a gene. The CDR3 length is 13 residues. The V gene's germline CDR1 is SEHNR and CDR2 FQNEAQ (reference sequence). CDR3 DNA: TGTGCCGCTCAAGGGGGCCTAAACTATGGCTACACCTTC. Encoded protein: CAAQGGLNYGYTF.

The chain joins TRBV6-5 to TRBJ1-1; 9 bases agree with TRBD1. Germline loops: CDR1 MNHEY, CDR2 SVGAGI. V gave up 4 bases and J gave up 0 bases; unmatched junction bases: 3. The CDR3 totals 15 residues. DNA of the CDR3: TGTGCCAGCAGTTCACAGGGGGCACTGAACACTGAAGCTTTCTTT. Its translation: CASSSQGALNTEAFF.

The CDR3 spells CASSLVGTGGHSNYGYTF. The CDR3 coding sequence is TGTGCCAGCAGCTTGGTCGGGACAGGGGGCCATAGTAACTATGGCTACACCTTC. The gene calls are TRBV5-4 and TRBJ1-2, with TRBD1 matching over 12 bases. CDR1 and CDR2 (germline): SGHNT, YYREEE (reference sequence). After removal of 0 bases from V and 1 base from J, the junction contained 7 bases not matched to a gene. The CDR3 has 18 residues.

The chain is built from TRBV7-9 and TRBJ2-7; the D gene is possibly TRBD1 (5 bases). Germline CDR1 and CDR2: SEHNR and FQNEAQ (reference sequence). Trimming shortened V by 5 bases and J by 1 base, and 9 bases separated the two germline ends. This CDR3 spans 13 amino acids. The DNA for the CDR3 is TGTGCCAGCAGCATACAGGATTCCTACGAGCAGTACTTC. It specifies CASSIQDSYEQYF.

Regarding this clone: The sample has other DNA sequences that encode this CDR3 too. The genes are TRBV2 and TRBJ1-3; 9 bases line up with TRBD1. Trimming took 6 bases from V and 2 from J; bases not matched to a gene: 2. Germline-derived CDR1 and CDR2 are SNHLY and FYNNEI. The CDR3 has 14 amino acids. CDR3 protein: CASRGQGPGNTIYF. In nucleotides, the CDR3 is TGTGCCAGCAGGGGACAGGGACCTGGAAACACCATATATTTT.

J is TRBJ2-1 and V is TRBV11-3; 13 bases match TRBD2. This CDR3 has 16 residues. V gave up 4 bases and J gave up 4 bases; unmatched junction bases: 4. The germline CDR1 and CDR2 sequences are SGHNT and YENEEA. CDR3 nucleotide sequence: TGTGCCAGCAGCTCTGGGACTAGCGGGATTTACAATGAGCAGTTCTTC. Translation: CASSSGTSGIYNEQFF.

The chain couples TRBV18 to TRBJ2-1; D not resolved. CDR3 length: 14 residues. V lost 3 bases, J lost 2 bases, and 8 bases lay in between. In germline, CDR1 is KGHSH, CDR2 LQKENI. CDR3: CASSPRGTYNEQFF. The CDR3 DNA sequence: TGTGCCAGCTCACCCCGAGGAACCTACAATGAGCAGTTCTTC.

J is TRBJ1-1 and V is TRBV10-2; TRBD1 aligns across 7 bases. This CDR3 spans 17 amino acids. J gave up 5 bases and V 1 base, and 13 bases lay outside the gene matches. In germline, CDR1 is WSHSY, CDR2 SAAADI. CDR3 in DNA: TGCGCCAGCAGTGAGTGGACAGGACGAACAATAAGGACTGAAGCTTTCTTT. This codes for CASSEWTGRTIRTEAFF.

The chain employs TRBV21-1 and TRBJ1-5; the tabulated D call, TRBD1, remains unverified against the DNA. TRBV21-1 is annotated as a pseudogene. This CDR3 has 21 residues. The CDR3 protein is CASFLRGTGGAACRSNQPQHF. The CDR3, as DNA: TGTGCCAGCTTCCTACGAGGGACAGGGGGCGCAGCCTGTCGTAGCAATCAGCCCCAGCATTTT.

V and J are TRBV9 and TRBJ1-1; D might be TRBD1 (5 bases). Germline V lookup: CDR1 SGDLS, CDR2 YYNGEE. The CDR3 extends over 19 amino acids. Trimming removed 0 bases from V and 2 bases from J, with 23 bases in between. The CDR3 spells CASSVEVPRDLPRNTEAFF. The CDR3, as DNA: TGTGCCAGCAGCGTAGAGGTGCCACGGGACTTGCCCCGTAACACTGAAGCTTTCTTT.

This clone occurred once. The rearrangement links TRBV11-3 to TRBJ1-1; TRBD1 agrees at 7 bases. The V segment lost 1 base and the J segment 5 bases; nucleotides outside the gene matches: 13. Germline loops: CDR1 SGHNT, CDR2 YENEEA. This CDR3 region has 17 residues. The CDR3 nucleotides are TGTGCCAGCAGCTTAGGACAAACAGGGGTTTTTGGGACTGAAGCTTTCTTT. Encoded protein: CASSLGQTGVFGTEAFF.

CDR3 region: CASSAQGSYNSPLHF. CDR3 DNA sequence: TGTGCCAGCAGTGCCCAGGGGTCCTATAATTCACCCCTCCACTTT. This rearrangement joins TRBV6-5 to TRBJ1-6, with TRBD1 as a possible D gene (6 bases). Trimming took 5 bases from V and 1 from J, leaving 9 bases between them. The germline V gene encodes CDR1 MNHEY and CDR2 SVGAGI. The CDR3 runs 15 residues.